A selection of T cell receptor beta chains follows, all from one sample in a study of patients and donors after allogeneic stem cell transplantation. One entry per CDR3 protein, called by TCRdb with MiXCR from the RT-PCR reads. The repertoire holds around 150,000 distinct CDR3 sequences, with approximately 35% as singletons. Sequences were obtained from blood, either unsorted or a sorted T cell fraction (not recorded which). The receptors derive from a human donor who was either an allogeneic HSCT recipient or a stem cell or donor lymphocyte infusion donor (not recorded which). It is not recorded whose cells these are; they may come from a transplant donor. Both conserved end residues are part of each CDR3. D genes are given only for firm matches. Not every row has a clone size; where given, it reads once, few, many or a size class.

>TRBV12-3/TRBV12-4|many|.|TRBJ1-1
CASSLQGNTEAFF
TGTGCCAGCAGCTTACAGGGGAACACTGAAGCTTTCTTT
>TRBV20-1|few|.|TRBJ1-5
CSARRNGGNQPQHF
TGCAGTGCTCGCCGAAACGGGGGCAATCAGCCCCAGCATTTT
>TRBV19|.|.|TRBJ1-1
CASSVVRQPNTEAFF
TGTGCCAGTAGTGTCGTGCGGCAGCCGAACACTGAAGCTTTCTTT
>TRBV6-1|few|TRBD1|TRBJ1-1
CATWDRGGAEAFF
TGTGCCACCTGGGACAGGGGAGGAGCTGAAGCTTTCTTT
>TRBV7-6|.|.|TRBJ1-2
CASSFRPAGDYTF
TGTGCCAGCAGCTTTAGGCCCGCCGGGGACTACACCTTC
>TRBV29-1|.|TRBD2|TRBJ2-3
CSVEQGARTSGLDTQYF
TGCAGCGTTGAACAAGGAGCGCGGACTAGCGGTTTGGATACGCAGTATTTT
>TRBV9|.|TRBD2|TRBJ2-1
CASSLPTSASSYNEQFF
TGTGCCAGCAGCCTGCCGACTAGCGCGAGCTCCTACAATGAGCAGTTCTTC
>TRBV24-1|many|.|TRBJ1-2
CATSDSNYGYTF
TGTGCCACCAGTGATTCTAACTATGGCTACACCTTC
>TRBV7-9|few|.|TRBJ1-1
CASSLWDSEGAFF
TGTGCCAGCAGCCTTTGGGACTCCGAAGGTGCTTTCTTT
>TRBV5-1|.|TRBD1|TRBJ2-5
CASSIWTGEETQYF
TGCGCCAGCAGCATATGGACAGGGGAAGAGACCCAGTACTTC
>TRBV6-6|few|.|TRBJ1-5
CASSYSIGDNQPQHF
TGTGCCAGCAGTTACTCGATAGGGGACAATCAGCCCCAGCATTTT
>TRBV29-1|.|TRBD1|TRBJ2-1
CSVTGQGSKQFF
TGCAGCGTAACGGGACAGGGATCGAAGCAGTTCTTC
>TRBV15|few|.|TRBJ1-5
CATSRDTGYSNQPQHF
TGTGCCACCAGCAGAGATACAGGGTATAGCAATCAGCCCCAGCATTTT
>TRBV24-1|.|.|TRBJ2-2
CATSDLGTNTGELFF
TGTGCCACCAGTGATTTAGGGACGAACACCGGGGAGCTGTTTTTT
>TRBV5-1|.|TRBD1|TRBJ2-1
CASSLQGFDEQFF
TGCGCCAGCAGCTTACAGGGGTTCGATGAGCAGTTCTTC
>TRBV5-4|.|.|TRBJ2-1
CASSFTIRNNEQFF
TGTGCCAGCAGCTTCACAATAAGGAACAATGAGCAGTTCTTC
>TRBV24-1|.|TRBD2|TRBJ2-1
CATSDPTASGDYYNEQFF
TGTGCCACCAGTGATCCGACTGCTAGCGGGGACTACTACAACGAGCAGTTCTTC
>TRBV7-2|.|.|TRBJ1-2
CASSLLPQGMFGYTF
TGTGCCAGCAGCTTACTGCCGCAGGGAATGTTTGGCTACACCTTC
>TRBV4-1|.|.|TRBJ1-1
CASSQEGTVAEAFF
TGCGCCAGCAGCCAAGAAGGGACGGTAGCTGAAGCTTTCTTT
>TRBV12-3/TRBV12-4|.|TRBD1|TRBJ2-3
CASSFGTGGRDTQYF
TGTGCCAGCAGTTTCGGGACAGGGGGCCGCGATACGCAGTATTTT
>TRBV15|.|TRBD1|TRBJ1-1
CATSTLLTGTGYTEAFF
TGTGCCACCAGCACTCTACTAACCGGGACAGGGTACACTGAAGCTTTCTTT
>TRBV6-5|.|.|TRBJ1-3
CASSDTTSGNTIYF
TGTGCCAGCAGCGACACGACCTCTGGAAACACCATATATTTT
>TRBV10-3|few|TRBD1|TRBJ1-5
CAISTRRGDQPQHF
TGTGCCATCAGCACCCGCAGGGGGGATCAGCCCCAGCATTTT
>TRBV6-1|few|.|TRBJ1-2
CASSERGGWNYGYTF
TGTGCCAGCAGTGAACGGGGGGGCTGGAATTATGGCTACACCTTC
>TRBV24-1|.|TRBD1|TRBJ1-6
CATSDLRRRTGQQDSPLHF
TGTGCCACCAGTGATTTGAGAAGGAGGACAGGGCAGCAGGATTCACCCCTCCACTTT
>TRBV27|.|.|TRBJ2-1
CASSLSQGTYNEQFF
TGTGCCAGCAGTTTATCCCAGGGAACCTACAATGAGCAGTTCTTC
>TRBV20-1|.|.|TRBJ1-5
CSASSGVVEHF
TGCAGTGCTTCTTCCGGAGTAGTAGAGCATTTT
>TRBV12-3/TRBV12-4|.|.|TRBJ1-1
CASSRPINPTEAFF
TGTGCCAGCAGCAGACCAATAAACCCCACTGAAGCTTTCTTT
>TRBV12-3/TRBV12-4|.|TRBD1|TRBJ2-7
CASSLGRDRGHSEQYF
TGTGCCAGCAGTTTAGGAAGGGACAGGGGGCACAGCGAGCAGTACTTC
>TRBV5-1|.|.|TRBJ1-1
CASSRVGSENTEAFF
TGCGCCAGCAGCCGGGTGGGCAGCGAGAACACTGAAGCTTTCTTT
>TRBV29-1|few|.|TRBJ2-7
CSISWTLSSYEQYF
TGCAGCATTTCTTGGACCCTCAGCTCCTACGAGCAGTACTTC